The clone carrying this TCR beta chain appeared many times. This sample is drawn from a study of T cells in Graves' hyperthyroidism and ophthalmopathy. Regions amplified from RNA transcripts were the TCR beta CDR3 regions. During a first-round RT-PCR of the TCR CDR3, the HTBI primer set was used. MiXCR was run by TCRdb on the multiplex PCR reads, yielding one entry per CDR3 protein. This sample has about 560,000 distinct CDR3 sequences; 35% to 55% occur once, and the top ten carry 6.5% to 9%. This CDR3 is built from 12 residues. Trimming took 0 bases from V and 9 from J, leaving 8 bases between them. Germline V gene sequence: CDR1 LGHDT, CDR2 YNNKEL (reference sequence).

Sequencing was carried out using peripheral blood or thyroid tissue (not recorded which). The sequence was obtained from a young woman with Graves' hyperthyroidism. The rearrangement uses TRBV3-1 and TRBJ1-1; no reliable D call. The CDR3 DNA sequence: TGTGCCAGCAGCCAAGAGGGCACCAAAGCTTTCTTT. It codes for CASSQEGTKAFF.